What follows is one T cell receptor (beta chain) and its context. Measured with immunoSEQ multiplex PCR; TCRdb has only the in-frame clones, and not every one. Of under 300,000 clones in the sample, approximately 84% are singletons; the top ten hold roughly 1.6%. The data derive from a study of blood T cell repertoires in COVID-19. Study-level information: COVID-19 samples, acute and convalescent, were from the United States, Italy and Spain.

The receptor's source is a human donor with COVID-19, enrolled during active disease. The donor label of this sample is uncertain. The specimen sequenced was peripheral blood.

CDR3 region: CASSIRRQGAYGYTF. The CDR3 DNA reads as TGTGCCAGTAGTATTCGACGACAGGGGGCCTATGGCTACACCTTC. V usage is TRBV19 and J usage is TRBJ1-2; 10 bases are a match to TRBD1. Unmatched junction bases numbered 5, after V lost 3 bases and J lost 4 bases. Germline V lookup: CDR1 LNHDA, CDR2 SQIVND (reference sequence). The CDR3 runs to 15 residues.